This is a list of T cell receptor beta chains from one sample in a study of control samples from healthy donors and cancer patients. Clones were sequenced by immunoSEQ multiplex PCR, and TCRdb holds only the in-frame ones, with some missing. Seen here are 45,000 to 70,000 clones, more than 85% observed once, and the top ten hold approximately 0.95%. Sequenced input: PBMCs. Receptor source: a man aged 25 to 45 with colorectal cancer. Each CDR3 is given with its conserved first and last residue. Each record gives: D gene, clone size, V gene, J gene, CDR3 protein, CDR3 DNA. A D gene is named only where the DNA matches it firmly. Some rows mark clone size as missing; the rest say once, few, many or name a class of expanded clone.

d_call: TRBD1
clone_size: -
v_call: TRBV19
j_call: TRBJ2-5
cdr3_aa: CASTPHGGLGRDRGTQETQYF
cdr3_nt: TGTGCCAGTACCCCCCACGGGGGATTGGGTCGGGACAGGGGAACCCAAGAGACCCAGTACTTC

d_call: -
clone_size: -
v_call: TRBV7-2
j_call: TRBJ1-1
cdr3_aa: CASSLVAGSFITEAFF
cdr3_nt: TGTGCCAGCAGCTTAGTGGCAGGGTCATTCATCACTGAAGCTTTCTTT

d_call: TRBD2
clone_size: -
v_call: TRBV6-5
j_call: TRBJ2-3
cdr3_aa: CASSPLAGGLDTQYF
cdr3_nt: TGTGCCAGCAGTCCACTAGCGGGGGGGCTTGATACGCAGTATTTT

d_call: -
clone_size: -
v_call: TRBV15
j_call: TRBJ1-5
cdr3_aa: CATSRDISAGHEPQHF
cdr3_nt: TGTGCCACCAGCAGAGATATTTCCGCAGGGCATGAGCCCCAGCATTTT

d_call: -
clone_size: -
v_call: TRBV7-2
j_call: TRBJ1-2
cdr3_aa: CASSLGREGGYTF
cdr3_nt: TGTGCCAGCAGCTTAGGTCGGGAGGGTGGCTACACCTTC

d_call: TRBD1
clone_size: -
v_call: TRBV28
j_call: TRBJ2-1
cdr3_aa: CASSTGTGGNEQFF
cdr3_nt: TGTGCCAGCAGTACCGGGACAGGGGGCAATGAGCAGTTCTTC

d_call: TRBD2
clone_size: -
v_call: TRBV19
j_call: TRBJ2-1
cdr3_aa: CASSIAVAGDNEQFF
cdr3_nt: TGTGCCAGTAGTATCGCGGTAGCGGGGGACAATGAGCAGTTCTTC

d_call: -
clone_size: -
v_call: TRBV27
j_call: TRBJ1-2
cdr3_aa: CASSFTGRLNYGYTF
cdr3_nt: TGTGCCAGCAGTTTTACGGGACGGCTTAACTATGGCTACACCTTC

d_call: TRBD1
clone_size: -
v_call: TRBV18
j_call: TRBJ2-5
cdr3_aa: CASSPGTGRQETQYF
cdr3_nt: TGTGCCAGCTCACCCGGGACAGGGAGGCAAGAGACCCAGTACTTC

d_call: TRBD2
clone_size: few
v_call: TRBV9
j_call: TRBJ2-3
cdr3_aa: CASSVVSGGMGADTQYF
cdr3_nt: TGTGCCAGCAGCGTAGTTTCGGGAGGGATGGGCGCAGATACGCAGTATTTT

d_call: TRBD1
clone_size: -
v_call: TRBV30
j_call: TRBJ2-5
cdr3_aa: CAWSPGTGGETQYF
cdr3_nt: TGTGCCTGGAGTCCCGGGACAGGGGGAGAGACCCAGTACTTC

d_call: TRBD2
clone_size: -
v_call: TRBV7-2
j_call: TRBJ2-2
cdr3_aa: CASTHGGAGAGELFF
cdr3_nt: TGTGCCAGCACCCACGGGGGGGCCGGGGCCGGGGAGCTGTTTTTT

d_call: -
clone_size: -
v_call: TRBV30
j_call: TRBJ2-7
cdr3_aa: CAWSWRRDGYEQYF
cdr3_nt: TGTGCCTGGAGCTGGAGGCGGGACGGCTACGAGCAGTACTTC

d_call: -
clone_size: -
v_call: TRBV29-1
j_call: TRBJ1-2
cdr3_aa: CSVETPGRGYTF
cdr3_nt: TGCAGCGTTGAAACCCCGGGACGAGGCTACACCTTC

d_call: -
clone_size: -
v_call: TRBV14
j_call: TRBJ1-6
cdr3_aa: CASSHHDSPDSPLHF
cdr3_nt: TGTGCCAGCAGCCACCACGACAGCCCCGATTCACCCCTCCACTTT

d_call: TRBD1
clone_size: -
v_call: TRBV7-7
j_call: TRBJ2-1
cdr3_aa: CASSLGQGISGEQFF
cdr3_nt: TGTGCTAGCAGCCTCGGACAGGGGATAAGTGGTGAGCAGTTCTTC

d_call: -
clone_size: -
v_call: TRBV7-2
j_call: TRBJ1-2
cdr3_aa: CASSLGGQGYGYTF
cdr3_nt: TGTGCCAGCAGCTTAGGGGGGCAAGGCTATGGCTACACCTTC

d_call: -
clone_size: -
v_call: TRBV24-1
j_call: TRBJ2-5
cdr3_aa: CATSDLGLRETQYF
cdr3_nt: TGTGCCACCAGTGATTTAGGCCTCAGGGAGACCCAGTACTTC

d_call: -
clone_size: -
v_call: TRBV7-9
j_call: TRBJ1-1
cdr3_aa: CASSLWGPEAFF
cdr3_nt: TGTGCCAGCAGCTTATGGGGCCCTGAAGCTTTCTTT

d_call: -
clone_size: -
v_call: TRBV2
j_call: TRBJ2-1
cdr3_aa: CASRRGPYNEQFF
cdr3_nt: TGTGCCAGCCGGCGGGGGCCCTACAATGAGCAGTTCTTC

d_call: TRBD1
clone_size: -
v_call: TRBV11-2
j_call: TRBJ2-1
cdr3_aa: CASSFRGTGWRSRDEQFF
cdr3_nt: TGTGCCAGCAGCTTTAGGGGGACAGGGTGGCGGAGTAGGGATGAGCAGTTCTTC

d_call: -
clone_size: -
v_call: TRBV27
j_call: TRBJ1-6
cdr3_aa: CASSLGRGRGNSPLHF
cdr3_nt: TGTGCCAGCAGTTTAGGTAGGGGTCGGGGAAATTCACCCCTCCACTTT

d_call: -
clone_size: -
v_call: TRBV5-6
j_call: TRBJ1-1
cdr3_aa: CASRFTGSTEAFF
cdr3_nt: TGTGCCAGCAGATTCACAGGGTCCACTGAAGCTTTCTTT

d_call: -
clone_size: -
v_call: TRBV6-5
j_call: TRBJ2-2
cdr3_aa: CASNWEGVNTGELFF
cdr3_nt: TGTGCCAGCAATTGGGAAGGGGTTAATACCGGGGAGCTGTTTTTT

d_call: TRBD2
clone_size: -
v_call: TRBV27
j_call: TRBJ2-5
cdr3_aa: CASSFLGGGSQETQYF
cdr3_nt: TGTGCCAGCAGTTTCTTGGGGGGGGGTAGCCAAGAGACCCAGTACTTC